The present entry profiles one TCR beta chain with its context. What it binds is unknown. The data were obtained in a study of shared clonotypes between healthy human individuals. Study context: Each donor had three CD4 naive, three CD4 memory, two CD8 naive and one CD8 memory plate.

Study-wide findings and caveats: A small donor pool kept down the genetic and exposure-history diversity that was represented.

It was around 180 ng DNA, 31,000 or so T cell genomes, that sorted-subset replicate PCRs used. Generated by immunoSEQ multiplex PCR, the TCRdb table keeps only in-frame clones and is missing some. The sample has about 2.4 million clones; 80% to 95% are singletons. Trimming took off 6 bases at V and 2 bases at J, with 19 bases between the two ends. This CDR3 contains 16 residues. Looked up from germline, CDR1 is SGHDN and CDR2 is FVKESK. The receptor was derived from a young man in good health. Some clones in this sample may be carry-over from other donors' samples. The sample was naive CD4+ T cells from PBMCs. Subset of the sample: CD45RA+ positively selected. This rearrangement joins TRBV14 to TRBJ1-1; D uncertain. CDR3 sequence: CASSGSGGRVNTEAFF. The CDR3 nucleotides are TGTGCCAGCAGTGGGTCCGGTGGGCGGGTCAACACTGAAGCTTTCTTT.